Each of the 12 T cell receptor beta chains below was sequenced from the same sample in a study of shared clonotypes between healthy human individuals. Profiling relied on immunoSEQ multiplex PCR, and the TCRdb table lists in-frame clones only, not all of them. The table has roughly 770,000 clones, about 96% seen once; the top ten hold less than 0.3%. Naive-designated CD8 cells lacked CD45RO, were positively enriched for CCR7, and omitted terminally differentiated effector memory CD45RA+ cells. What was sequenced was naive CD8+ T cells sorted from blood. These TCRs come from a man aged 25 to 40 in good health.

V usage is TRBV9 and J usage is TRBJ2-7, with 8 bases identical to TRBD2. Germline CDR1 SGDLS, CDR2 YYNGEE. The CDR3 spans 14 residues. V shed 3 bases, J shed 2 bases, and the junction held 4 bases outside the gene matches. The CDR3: CASSGLSGTYEQYF. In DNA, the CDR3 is TGTGCCAGCAGCGGACTTAGCGGGACCTACGAGCAGTACTTC.

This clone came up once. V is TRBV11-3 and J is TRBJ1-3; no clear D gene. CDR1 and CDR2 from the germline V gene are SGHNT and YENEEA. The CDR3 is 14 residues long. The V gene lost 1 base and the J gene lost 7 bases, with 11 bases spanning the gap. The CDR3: CASSLGIGVNTIYF. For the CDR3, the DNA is TGTGCCAGCAGCTTAGGTATTGGGGTGAACACCATATATTTT.

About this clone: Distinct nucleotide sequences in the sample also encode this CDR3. The CDR3 DNA reads as TGCAGCGTTGGGGGGGACACTGAAGCTTTCTTT. Translating gives CSVGGDTEAFF. J is TRBJ1-1 and V is TRBV29-1, with D perhaps TRBD1 (5 bases). Trimming pared 4 bases from V and 3 bases from J, leaving 6 bases between. Germline V gene lookup returns CDR1 SQVTM and CDR2 ANQGSEA. There are 11 residues in the CDR3.

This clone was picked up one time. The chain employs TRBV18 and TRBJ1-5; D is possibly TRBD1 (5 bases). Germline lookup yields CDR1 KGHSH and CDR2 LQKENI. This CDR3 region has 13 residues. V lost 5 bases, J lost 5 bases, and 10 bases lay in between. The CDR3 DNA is TGTGCCAGCTCATCGGGGGGTGATCAGCCCCAGCATTTT. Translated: CASSSGGDQPQHF.

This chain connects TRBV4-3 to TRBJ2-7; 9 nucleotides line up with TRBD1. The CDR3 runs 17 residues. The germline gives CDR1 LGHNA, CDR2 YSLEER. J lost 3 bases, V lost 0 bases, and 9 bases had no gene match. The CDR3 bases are TGCGCCAGCAGCCAAGAGGTAGAGGGACAGGGATACTACGAGCAGTACTTC. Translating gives CASSQEVEGQGYYEQYF.

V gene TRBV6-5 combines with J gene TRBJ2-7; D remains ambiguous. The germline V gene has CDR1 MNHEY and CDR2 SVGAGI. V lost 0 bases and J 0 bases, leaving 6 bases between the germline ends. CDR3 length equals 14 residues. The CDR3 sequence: CASSYSDTSYEQYF. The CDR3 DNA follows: TGTGCCAGCAGTTACTCGGATACCTCCTACGAGCAGTACTTC.

This CDR3 reads CASSSSSGGLIGAFF. CDR3 coding DNA: TGTGCCAGCAGCTCCTCTAGTGGAGGGCTAATAGGAGCTTTCTTT. The chain joins TRBV11-2 to TRBJ1-1; D unresolved. CDR1 SGHAT and CDR2 FQNNGV come from the germline V gene. This CDR3 comprises 15 residues. With 4 bases removed from V and 10 bases from J, the gap between germline ends came to 22 bases.

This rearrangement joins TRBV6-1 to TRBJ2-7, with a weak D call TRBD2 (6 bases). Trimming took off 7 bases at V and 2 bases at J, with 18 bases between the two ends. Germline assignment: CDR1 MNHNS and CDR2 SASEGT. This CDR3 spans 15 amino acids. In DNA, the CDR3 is TGTGCCAGCACAAGCGTGGGACTCGGGGCCTACGAGCAGTACTTC. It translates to CASTSVGLGAYEQYF.

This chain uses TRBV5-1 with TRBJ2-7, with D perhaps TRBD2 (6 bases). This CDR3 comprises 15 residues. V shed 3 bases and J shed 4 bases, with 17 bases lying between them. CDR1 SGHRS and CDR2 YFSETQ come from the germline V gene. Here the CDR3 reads CASSYSRDGLYEQYF. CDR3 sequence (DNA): TGCGCCAGCAGCTATTCCCGGGACGGACTATACGAGCAGTACTTC.

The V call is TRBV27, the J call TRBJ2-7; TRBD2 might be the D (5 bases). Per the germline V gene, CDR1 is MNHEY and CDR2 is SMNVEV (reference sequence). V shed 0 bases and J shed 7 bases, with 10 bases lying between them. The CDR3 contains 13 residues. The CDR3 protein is CASSLSTRREQYF. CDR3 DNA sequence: TGTGCCAGCAGTTTATCAACTAGGCGGGAGCAGTACTTC.

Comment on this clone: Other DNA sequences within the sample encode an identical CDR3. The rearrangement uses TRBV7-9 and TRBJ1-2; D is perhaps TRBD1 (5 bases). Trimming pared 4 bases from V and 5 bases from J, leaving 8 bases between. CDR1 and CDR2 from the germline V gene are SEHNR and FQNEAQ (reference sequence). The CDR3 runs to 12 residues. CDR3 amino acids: CASSSGSYGYTF. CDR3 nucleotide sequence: TGTGCCAGCAGCTCAGGGAGTTATGGCTACACCTTC. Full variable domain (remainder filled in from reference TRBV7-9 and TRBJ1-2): DTGVSQNPRHKITKRGQNVTFRCDPISEHNRLYWYRQTLGQGPEFLTYFQNEAQLEKSRLLSDRFSAERPKGSFSTLEIQRTEQGDSAMYLCASSSGSYGYTFGSGTRLTVV.

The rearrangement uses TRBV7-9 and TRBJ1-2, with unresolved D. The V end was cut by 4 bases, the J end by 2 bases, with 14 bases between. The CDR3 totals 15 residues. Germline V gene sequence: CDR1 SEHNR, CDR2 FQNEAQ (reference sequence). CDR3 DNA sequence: TGTGCCAGCAGCTCCGAGGCGTGGACCAACTATGGCTACACCTTC. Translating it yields CASSSEAWTNYGYTF.